This entry lists 10 T cell receptor beta chains sequenced from one sample in a study of blood T cell repertoires in COVID-19. Assay used: immunoSEQ multiplex PCR; TCRdb lists only in-frame clones, some missing. This table has around 250,000 clones, about 84% appearing once. The material sequenced was peripheral blood. The receptors stem from a man older than 75 with acute or convalescent COVID-19.

This chain joins TRBV27 and TRBJ2-1; 9 bases are shared with TRBD2. The V gene end was trimmed by 6 bases and the J gene end by 5 bases; junction bases not matched to a gene: 5. Germline assignment: CDR1 MNHEY and CDR2 SMNVEV (reference sequence). This CDR3 has 14 amino acids. This chain's CDR3 is CASRLAGANNEQFF. CDR3 DNA: TGTGCCAGCAGATTAGCGGGAGCCAACAATGAGCAGTTCTTC.

The chain employs TRBV6-1 and TRBJ2-3; TRBD1 agrees at 9 bases. Trimming removed 4 bases from V and 5 bases from J; junction bases left unmatched: 4. The CDR3 covers 14 residues. From germline, CDR1 is MNHNS and CDR2 SASEGT. In nucleotides, the CDR3 is TGTGCCAGCAGTGCAGCGGACAGGGGAGATACGCAGTATTTT. This codes for CASSAADRGDTQYF.

J is TRBJ2-7 and V is TRBV2; TRBD1 matches 9 bases. This CDR3 contains 13 residues. Germline CDR1 reads SNHLY; CDR2 reads FYNNEI. The V segment lost 6 bases and the J segment 4 bases; nucleotides outside the gene matches: 4. CDR3 DNA: TGTGCCAGCAGAGACAGGGGGACTTACGAGCAGTACTTC. It yields the protein CASRDRGTYEQYF.

This chain connects TRBV12-3 or TRBV12-4 to TRBJ1-3; no clear D. This CDR3 is 12 amino acids long. The germline V and J ends were trimmed by 10 bases and 0 bases, with 7 bases remaining between them. The CDR3 reads CATPSSGNTIYF. DNA of the CDR3: TGTGCCACCCCGAGCTCTGGAAACACCATATATTTT.

As concerns this clone: Other DNA sequences in the same sample also yield this CDR3. The chain is built from TRBV5-1 and TRBJ1-1; no clear D gene. There are 13 residues in the CDR3. Deletions cut 0 bases from V and 2 bases from J, with 5 bases between. The germline CDR1 and CDR2 sequences are SGHRS and YFSETQ. The CDR3 sequence is CASSLGANTEAFF. CDR3 nucleotides: TGCGCCAGCAGCTTGGGGGCCAACACTGAAGCTTTCTTT.

The J gene is TRBJ2-7, the V gene TRBV10-3, with D tentatively TRBD1 (6 bases). Trimming cost V 3 bases and J 2 bases, with 8 bases left between them. The CDR3 consists of 13 residues. CDR1 and CDR2 from the germline V gene are ENHRY and SYGVKD. As DNA, the CDR3 is TGTGCCATCAGTGAACAGGGTGCCTACGAGCAGTACTTC. It is translated as CAISEQGAYEQYF.

The chain employs TRBV6-5 and TRBJ2-7; 7 positions agree with TRBD1. The CDR3 extends over 14 amino acids. CDR1 is MNHEY and CDR2 is SVGAGI in the germline V gene. Losses at the gene ends were 7 bases for V and 2 bases for J; bases not matched to a gene: 8. The CDR3 is CASTARDRPYEQYF. CDR3 sequence (DNA): TGTGCCAGCACCGCCCGGGACAGACCCTACGAGCAGTACTTC.

The chain is built from TRBV7-4 and TRBJ2-5; 8 bases line up with TRBD2. The CDR3 is 16 residues long. Germline lookup yields CDR1 SGHVT and CDR2 SQSDAQ. Germline trimming cut 5 bases from V and 3 bases from J; bases unmatched to any gene: 11. The DNA for the CDR3 is TGTGCCAGCAGCCAGTCTAGGGCGGGGGGTAAAGAGACCCAGTACTTC. It yields the protein CASSQSRAGGKETQYF.

The CDR3 sequence is CASSEGGVLRTEAFF. The CDR3 nucleotides read TGTGCCAGCAGTGAAGGGGGGGTCCTGAGGACTGAAGCTTTCTTT. This chain uses TRBV6-1 with TRBJ1-1; D may be TRBD1 (5 bases). This CDR3 contains 15 residues. The ends were cut back, 1 base at V and 5 bases at J, with 14 bases in the middle. Germline-derived CDR1 and CDR2 are MNHNS and SASEGT.

V usage is TRBV10-1 and J usage is TRBJ2-7; D perhaps matches TRBD2 (6 bases). V was cut by 4 bases and J by 4 bases, with 11 bases left in between. CDR3 size: 13 residues. In germline, CDR1 is WNHNN, CDR2 SYGVQD (reference sequence). The CDR3 DNA follows: TGCGCCAGCAGTGTCGGGACTTCTTACGAGCAGTACTTC. It is translated as CASSVGTSYEQYF.